The next 19 T cell receptor beta chains were all read from a single sample in a study of cytomegalovirus exposure and HLA in healthy donors. PCR primers comprised 60 Vbeta and 13 Jbeta primers. Sequencing used immunoSEQ multiplex PCR; TCRdb keeps in-frame clones, though not all of them. The table shows 130,000 or so clones, with around 80% occurring only once. Sequences were obtained from PBMCs. All receptors come from a young man in good health and CMV-seronegative.

This rearrangement joins TRBV5-8 to TRBJ2-5, with no clear D. From germline, CDR1 is SGHTS and CDR2 YDEGEE. The CDR3 consists of 14 residues. V lost 0 bases, J lost 1 base, and 7 bases lay in between. The CDR3 loop is CASSLEYGQETQYF. The CDR3 DNA follows: TGTGCCAGCAGCTTGGAGTACGGCCAAGAGACCCAGTACTTC. Filled out from reference TRBV5-8 and TRBJ2-5, the complete variable domain reads EAGVTQSPTHLIKTRGQQATLRCSPISGHTSVYWYQQALGLGLQFLLWYDEGEERNRGNFPPRFSGRQFPNYSSELNVNALELEDSALYLCASSLEYGQETQYFGPGTRLLVL.

The V and J genes are TRBV11-2 and TRBJ2-7; 8 bases match TRBD1. Germline-derived CDR1 and CDR2 are SGHAT and FQNNGV. The CDR3 sequence is 15 residues long. The V and J ends lost 4 bases and 4 bases, in that order; junction bases with no gene match: 9. The CDR3 reads CASSYGQGGPYEQYF. DNA of the CDR3: TGTGCCAGCAGCTACGGACAGGGCGGTCCTTACGAGCAGTACTTC.

The rearrangement links TRBV5-1 to TRBJ1-5; TRBD1 might be the D (5 bases). Germline CDR1 and CDR2: SGHRS and YFSETQ. Between the trimmed V and J ends, which lost 4 bases and 7 bases, there was a span of 18 bases. CDR3 length equals 15 residues. The CDR3 DNA follows: TGCGCCAGCAGCCTCGGGGGGGGTGGGATACAGCCCCAGCATTTT. Residues: CASSLGGGGIQPQHF.

This clone was detected a few times. The chain carries TRBV7-6 and TRBJ1-4, with TRBD1 matching 7 bases. This CDR3 contains 15 residues. Per the germline V gene, CDR1 is SGHVS and CDR2 is FNYEAQ. The V and J ends lost 5 bases and 3 bases, in that order; junction bases with no gene match: 6. The CDR3 reads CASSRETGSNEKLFF. The CDR3 nucleotides read TGTGCCAGCAGCCGAGAGACAGGGTCTAATGAAAAACTGTTTTTT.

This chain links TRBV7-8 with TRBJ2-1; 10 bases fit TRBD2. The CDR3 consists of 16 residues. Germline V gene data show CDR1 as SGHVS and CDR2 as FQNEAQ. V was pared by 5 bases and J by 4 bases, with 8 bases of the junction left unmatched. For the CDR3, the DNA is TGTGCCAGCAGCCCGAGAGGACTAGCGGTTTACAATGAGCAGTTCTTC. Its translation is CASSPRGLAVYNEQFF.

V gene TRBV5-1 combines with J gene TRBJ2-3; TRBD2 matches 9 bases. J gave up 2 bases and V 7 bases, and 8 bases lay outside the gene matches. There are 15 residues in the CDR3. Looked up from germline, CDR1 is SGHRS and CDR2 is YFSETQ. CDR3 nucleotide sequence: TGCGCCAGCTCAGTTCTAGCGGGGATCACAGATACGCAGTATTTT. It is translated as CASSVLAGITDTQYF.

V usage is TRBV10-2 and J usage is TRBJ1-2; TRBD1 aligns across 7 bases. This CDR3 spans 14 amino acids. Germline trimming cut 5 bases from V and 4 bases from J; bases unmatched to any gene: 7. Per germline, CDR1 WSHSY and CDR2 SAAADI. CDR3 nucleotide sequence: TGCGCCAGCAGTACTCCGGGACAGTTCTATGGCTACACCTTC. As protein: CASSTPGQFYGYTF.

The rearrangement uses TRBV9 and TRBJ2-7, with 9 bases aligning to TRBD1. CDR3 size: 15 residues. V lost 3 bases, J lost 5 bases, and 9 bases stayed unmatched. Germline CDR1 SGDLS, CDR2 YYNGEE. CDR3 DNA sequence: TGTGCCAGCAGCGGATATGGACAGGGGATACACGAGCAGTACTTC. Protein sequence: CASSGYGQGIHEQYF.

Notes on this clone: A junction boundary mismatches the germline segment, possibly from a read error. The V call is TRBV10-3, the J call TRBJ2-7, with 7 nucleotides matching TRBD2. This CDR3 region has 15 residues. CDR1 ENHRY and CDR2 SYGVKD come from the germline V gene. The CDR3 coding sequence is TGTGTCATCAGTGAGTCGGCGGGAGCTACCTACGAGCAGTACTTC. This encodes CVISESAGATYEQYF.

With respect to this clone: The sample carries other DNA sequences with the same CDR3. The CDR3 is CASSSQGNTEAFF. The CDR3 DNA reads as TGTGCCAGCAGCTCACAGGGGAACACTGAAGCTTTCTTT. This chain connects TRBV7-9 to TRBJ1-1, with D possibly being TRBD1 (6 bases). CDR1 and CDR2 (germline): SEHNR, FQNEAQ (reference sequence). The CDR3 loop spans 13 amino acids. V was trimmed by 4 bases and J by 1 base, leaving 7 bases between them.

The chain employs TRBV6-1 and TRBJ2-5; D is possibly TRBD2 (5 bases). The J call may not be correct, given that the DNA end is closer to TRBJ2-7. This CDR3 comprises 14 residues. CDR1 is MNHNS and CDR2 is SASEGT in the germline V gene. The CDR3 loop is CASSRARAGYEQYF. In DNA, the CDR3 is TGTGCCAGCAGTCGGGCCCGGGCGGGCTACGAGCAGTACTTC.

CDR3 in amino acids: CASSQGAGSRTEAFF. DNA of the CDR3: TGCGCCAGCAGCCAAGGGGCCGGCAGTCGCACTGAAGCTTTCTTT. The chain carries TRBV4-1 and TRBJ1-1; D is ambiguous. Trimming pared 1 base from V and 4 bases from J, leaving 13 bases between. Germline assignment: CDR1 MGHRA and CDR2 YSYEKL. CDR3 length: 15 residues.

The rearrangement links TRBV5-6 to TRBJ2-3; tentatively, D is TRBD1 (6 bases). CDR3 length: 14 residues. Deletions cut 5 bases from V and 5 bases from J, with 15 bases between. Germline V gives CDR1 SGHDT, CDR2 YYEEEE. The CDR3 DNA follows: TGTGCCAGCAGTTCCAGGGGTGGGCTAGATACGCAGTATTTT. This translates into CASSSRGGLDTQYF.

The chain carries TRBV2 and TRBJ1-2, with a possible D match to TRBD1 (6 bases). Germline V CDR1 and CDR2: SNHLY, FYNNEI. With 1 base removed from V and 4 bases from J, the gap between germline ends came to 10 bases. CDR3 length: 14 residues. The CDR3 sequence is CASSEEQGTYGYTF. The CDR3 DNA sequence: TGTGCCAGCAGTGAAGAACAGGGTACCTATGGCTACACCTTC.

V usage is TRBV5-4 and J usage is TRBJ2-6, with TRBD1 matching over 7 bases. This CDR3 contains 15 residues. V was clipped by 1 base and J by 2 bases; unmatched bases: 0. Germline V gene sequence: CDR1 SGHNT, CDR2 YYREEE (reference sequence). CDR3 coding DNA: TGTGCCAGCAGCTTGCAGGGGGCTGGGGCCAACGTCCTGACTTTC. It translates to CASSLQGAGANVLTF.

The rearrangement uses TRBV21-1 and TRBJ1-1; no check of the table's D call, TRBD1, against the DNA was made. TRBV21-1 represents a pseudogene. This CDR3 comprises 15 residues. The CDR3 nucleotides read TGTGCCAGGGGGAGACAGGGAAACATTAACACTGAAGCTTTCTTT. It specifies CARGRQGNINTEAFF.

The chain has TRBV4-1 and TRBJ2-5; D ambiguous. The J call may be mistaken, given a closer DNA end match to TRBJ2-7. Per germline, CDR1 MGHRA and CDR2 YSYEKL. The CDR3 length is 14 residues. CDR3 bases: TGCGCCAGCAGCCAAGGAGTTAACTCCTACGAGCAGTACTTC. This translates into CASSQGVNSYEQYF.

This clone was observed at least ten times. This chain joins TRBV7-9 and TRBJ1-1; the D gene is possibly TRBD1 (6 bases). CDR3 length: 18 amino acids. Deletions cut 0 bases from V and 1 base from J, with 18 bases between. Germline V gives CDR1 SEHNR, CDR2 FQNEAQ (reference sequence). CDR3 sequence: CASSLAGWTVYRNTEAFF. The CDR3 DNA is TGTGCCAGCAGCTTAGCTGGTTGGACAGTCTACCGGAACACTGAAGCTTTCTTT.

The chain's CDR3 is CASVVGNLAYLNEQFF. DNA for the CDR3: TGTGCCAGCGTCGTAGGTAACTTAGCGTACTTAAATGAGCAGTTCTTC. V gene TRBV21-1 combines with J gene TRBJ2-1; the table's D call, TRBD2, was not checked against the DNA. TRBV21-1 is annotated as a pseudogene. The CDR3 is made up of 16 amino acids.